Listed below are T cell receptor beta chains from one sample, sequenced in a study of T cells after posttransplantation cyclophosphamide. Assay used: immunoSEQ multiplex PCR; TCRdb lists only in-frame clones, some missing. The sample holds more than 9,500 clones, approximately 82% seen once. The source material was PBMCs, sampled around 350 days after allogeneic stem cell transplant with calcineurin inhibitor and methotrexate. The receptors derive from a male patient in his thirties who received an allogeneic stem cell transplant from an unrelated donor, was CMV-positive, and had acute GVHD only. Some T cells may trace back to the graft donor. Each CDR3 is given with its conserved first and last residue. Fields, in order: D gene, J gene, V gene, clone size, CDR3 DNA, CDR3 protein. D genes are given only for firm matches. Size is stated for part of the rows, as once, few or many counts, or as a class when the clone is expanded.

>TRBD1|TRBJ2-7|TRBV25-1|-
TGTGCCAGCTGGGACAGGGGGCGCCTCGAGCAGTACTTC
CASWDRGRLEQYF
>-|TRBJ1-2|TRBV7-9|-
TGTGCCAGCAGCTCCCCTAGCTACTATGGCTACACCTTC
CASSSPSYYGYTF
>-|TRBJ2-3|TRBV5-1|-
TGCGCCAGCAGCTTGTTTTCCGGCACAGATACGCAGTATTTT
CASSLFSGTDTQYF
>-|TRBJ1-5|TRBV6-5|-
TGTGCCAGCAGCCAGGGTCGAATTAGCAATCAGCCCCAGCATTTT
CASSQGRISNQPQHF
>-|TRBJ1-2|TRBV7-3|-
TGTGCCAGCAGCCCACGGGGACTGGGATACACCTTC
CASSPRGLGYTF
>-|TRBJ2-1|TRBV9|-
TGTGCCAGCAGCCCCCCGGCAGGGAATGAGCAGTTCTTC
CASSPPAGNEQFF
>TRBD2|TRBJ2-1|TRBV19|-
TGTGCCAGTAGTAGCGGGAGGAGGAATGAGCAGTTCTTC
CASSSGRRNEQFF
>TRBD1|TRBJ1-3|TRBV7-2|-
TGTGCCAGCAGCTTCGGCAGGGGGATCGGAAACACCATATATTTT
CASSFGRGIGNTIYF
>-|TRBJ1-1|TRBV5-6|-
TGTGCCAGCAGCCGAGGGGCGGGAAACACTGAAGCTTTCTTT
CASSRGAGNTEAFF
>TRBD1|TRBJ1-4|TRBV2|-
TGTGCCAGCGGGGACAGGGACCGGGAGGGTGAAAAACTGTTTTTT
CASGDRDREGEKLFF
>TRBD1|TRBJ1-2|TRBV5-1|-
TGCGCCAGCAGCTTGGGTCAGGGGGCCGCCCGGGATGGCTACACCTTC
CASSLGQGAARDGYTF
>TRBD2|TRBJ2-5|TRBV30|-
TGTGCCTGGAGTGCCGGACTAGCGGGAGCTGACGAGTACTTC
CAWSAGLAGADEYF
>-|TRBJ1-4|TRBV19|-
TGTGCCAGTAGGCGTCAGGGGCAAGTCACTAATGAAAAACTGTTTTTT
CASRRQGQVTNEKLFF
>-|TRBJ2-7|TRBV30|once
TGTGCCTGGAACGGCGGCTCCTACGAGCAGTACTTC
CAWNGGSYEQYF
>-|TRBJ1-5|TRBV6-1|-
TGTGCCAGCAGTGTGGGTCTTACAGAATCCCAGCATTTT
CASSVGLTESQHF
>TRBD2|TRBJ2-1|TRBV13|-
TGTGCCAGCAGCCCCTATCTAGCGGGAGGAAAGAATGAGCAGTTCTTC
CASSPYLAGGKNEQFF
>-|TRBJ1-5|TRBV2|-
TGTGCCAGCAGTGAATCTCTGGAAGGGAGATATAGCAATCAGCCCCAGCATTTT
CASSESLEGRYSNQPQHF
>TRBD1|TRBJ1-3|TRBV10-3|few
TGTGCCACCCTGACAGGGGATAGAAACACCATATATTTT
CATLTGDRNTIYF
>TRBD2|TRBJ2-3|TRBV4-1|-
TGCGCCAGCAGTCAGCTAGCGGGGGGGACAGATACGCAGTATTTT
CASSQLAGGTDTQYF
>-|TRBJ2-7|TRBV7-2|-
TGTGCCACCTCCACATCGGCGGGGTACGAGCAGTACTTC
CATSTSAGYEQYF
>-|TRBJ1-1|TRBV5-6|-
TGTGCCAGCAGCTTTTCCAGTATGAACACTGAAGCTTTCTTT
CASSFSSMNTEAFF
>TRBD1|TRBJ1-1|TRBV15|-
TGTGCCACCAGCAGGGAAGGGGGCCAGAACACTGAAGCTTTCTTT
CATSREGGQNTEAFF
>-|TRBJ1-2|TRBV6-5|-
TGTGCCAGCAGCACAGGGTTCGGGGGCTACACCTTC
CASSTGFGGYTF
>-|TRBJ2-7|TRBV25-1|-
TGTGCCAGCAGTGACGAGGACAGGAGGGTCTCCTACGAGCAGTACTTC
CASSDEDRRVSYEQYF
>TRBD1|TRBJ2-6|TRBV7-9|-
TGTGCCAGCAGCTTAGTGGACAGGGGTTCGAATGGGGCCAACGTCCTGACTTTC
CASSLVDRGSNGANVLTF
>TRBD2|TRBJ2-5|TRBV5-4|-
TGTGCCAGCAGCTTGTCGGGAGGGATGGAGACCCAGTACTTC
CASSLSGGMETQYF
>-|TRBJ2-1|TRBV6-1|-
TGTGCCAGCAGTTCACGGGGTAATGAGCAGTTCTTC
CASSSRGNEQFF
>-|TRBJ2-6|TRBV27|few
TGTGCCAGCAGTCCACGGGACACGCGTGGGGCCAACGTCCTGACTTTC
CASSPRDTRGANVLTF
>TRBD1|TRBJ1-4|TRBV28|-
TGTGCCAGCAGAGTCCCGGGACAGGGGGCGGGTAGGGAAAAACTGTTTTTT
CASRVPGQGAGREKLFF
>-|TRBJ1-6|TRBV9|-
TGTGCCAGCAGCGTAGGCACTCCAGGACAAAATTCACCCCTCCACTTT
CASSVGTPGQNSPLHF
>TRBD2|TRBJ2-2|TRBV15|-
TGTGCCACCAGGTTAGCGGGGGGGCCCACCGGGGAGCTGTTTTTT
CATRLAGGPTGELFF
>-|TRBJ1-3|TRBV5-1|-
TGCGCCAGCAGCTCAGGGATCTCTGGAAACACCATATATTTT
CASSSGISGNTIYF
>-|TRBJ1-1|TRBV18|-
TGTGCCAGCTCACTTTCGGTCTATGCTGAAGCTTTCTTT
CASSLSVYAEAFF
>TRBD2|TRBJ2-7|TRBV4-2|-
TGTGCCAGCAGCCAAGAAGGCCTAGCGGGGGGGACCTACGAGCAGTACTTC
CASSQEGLAGGTYEQYF
>-|TRBJ2-1|TRBV4-3|few
TGCGCCAGCAGCCAAGGCGGGTCAAAGATTCCCTACAATGAGCAGTTCTTC
CASSQGGSKIPYNEQFF
>-|TRBJ1-1|TRBV4-1|-
TGCGCCAGCAGCCAAGGAGAGGCAAACACTGAAGCTTTCTTT
CASSQGEANTEAFF
>-|TRBJ2-5|TRBV5-6|-
TGTGCCAGCAGCTGGGCGGGGAACCAAGAGACCCAGTACTTC
CASSWAGNQETQYF
>-|TRBJ1-6|TRBV15|-
TGTGCCACCAGCAGAGATGGGGCCTCACCCCTCCACTTT
CATSRDGASPLHF
>TRBD1|TRBJ1-2|TRBV5-4|-
TGTGCCAGCAGCTTGGGGACAGGGGACTATGGCTACACCTTC
CASSLGTGDYGYTF
>-|TRBJ2-2|TRBV4-3|-
TGCGCCAGCAGACTTGACGGAGACTACACCGGGGAGCTGTTTTTT
CASRLDGDYTGELFF
>-|TRBJ1-2|TRBV25-1|-
TGTGCCAGCAGTGAATATTGGGGGAGGTCTGGTGGCTACACCTTC
CASSEYWGRSGGYTF
>-|TRBJ2-1|TRBV27|few
TGTGCCAGCAGTATAGCAGATCCCAACAATGAGCAGTTCTTC
CASSIADPNNEQFF
>-|TRBJ1-1|TRBV18|-
TGTGCCAGCTCACCTAGAACAGGGTTGTGGGACACTGAAGCTTTCTTT
CASSPRTGLWDTEAFF
>-|TRBJ2-3|TRBV30|-
TGTGCCTGGAGTGTTGGAGCCCCTAGCACAGATACGCAGTATTTT
CAWSVGAPSTDTQYF
>-|TRBJ1-1|TRBV2|-
TGTGCCAGCACCCAACGGGCTGAAGCTTTCTTT
CASTQRAEAFF
>TRBD2|TRBJ2-7|TRBV30|-
TGTGCCTGGGTCGGACTAGCGGGAGACGGTTCCTACGAGCAGTACTTC
CAWVGLAGDGSYEQYF
>TRBD1|TRBJ2-7|TRBV6-6|-
TGTGCCAGCAGGGACAGGGGATATCGTTACGAGCAGTACTTC
CASRDRGYRYEQYF
>TRBD1|TRBJ1-6|TRBV27|-
TGTGCCAGCAGATATACCACCGGGACAGCTGCAGGTTCGGTAAATTCACCCCTCCACTTT
CASRYTTGTAAGSVNSPLHF
>-|TRBJ2-2|TRBV6-1|-
TGTGCCAGCTCGGGAGTACCCGGGGAGCTGTTTTTT
CASSGVPGELFF
>TRBD1|TRBJ2-5|TRBV4-3|-
TGCGCCAGCAGCCAGGACAGGGCGGGAGAGACCCAGTACTTC
CASSQDRAGETQYF
>TRBD1|TRBJ1-5|TRBV6-1|once
TGTGCCAGCAGCTTACAGGGGAGCAATCAGCCCCAGCATTTT
CASSLQGSNQPQHF
>TRBD1|TRBJ2-2|TRBV7-2|-
TGTGCCAGCAGCCTGGGACAGGGAGCCGGGGAGCTGTTTTTT
CASSLGQGAGELFF
>-|TRBJ1-1|TRBV27|-
TGTGCCAGCAGTTTATCCGATGAGTTGAACACTGAAGCTTTCTTT
CASSLSDELNTEAFF
>-|TRBJ1-5|TRBV25-1|-
TGTGCCAGCAGTGAATCCGGGATGAATCAGCCCCAGCATTTT
CASSESGMNQPQHF
>-|TRBJ2-7|TRBV5-1|-
TGCGCCAGCAGCTTAACAGGGCAGAACGTATACGAGCAGTACTTC
CASSLTGQNVYEQYF